The 4 T cell receptor beta chains below come from one sample, sequenced in a study of read filtering for tumor transcriptome and immune sequencing (dated by TCRdb to 2018 to 2020). The run used an Illumina HiSeq 4000. TCR libraries were constructed from approximately 360 ng RNA using the Immunoverse kit, and molecular barcoded adaptors covering alpha/delta and beta/gamma chains were employed. TCRdb reanalyzed the raw reads on its own, using fastp at Q25 for trimming and MiXCR for clone calling, and kept in-frame beta chains. Every entry covers one CDR3 protein and lists the most common genes and DNA from its rows. In this sample the table shows around 130,000 distinct CDR3 sequences, roughly 13% of which occur a single time. 7.5% to 9.5% of the sample is held by the ten biggest clonotypes. Sequenced input: a population of CD138-negative cells sorted from bone marrow. What this sample's cell subset or site label stands for: bone marrow mononuclear cells depleted of CD138+ plasma/myeloma cells by negative magnetic selection. The source of these receptors is a donor at least 40 years old with multiple myeloma.

The table lists this clonotype with a few counts. A much bigger clone sits one base away, suggesting this may be a read error. This chain joins TRBV4-1 and TRBJ1-1; D is possibly TRBD1 (5 bases). The CDR3 length is 15 residues. Germline V CDR1 and CDR2: MGHRA, YSYEKL. Trimming removed 8 bases from V and 4 bases from J, with 20 bases in between. The CDR3 reads CASGLGGGAATEAFF. CDR3 DNA: TGCGCCAGCGGCCTCGGCGGAGGGGCTGCCACTGAAGCTTTCTTT.

About this clonotype: This is likely an artifact of a read error, given a far larger clone one base away. This chain uses TRBV7-2 with TRBJ2-4; 7 nucleotides line up with TRBD1. The V and J ends lost 0 bases and 9 bases, in that order; junction bases with no gene match: 8. Germline V lookup: CDR1 SGHTA, CDR2 FQGNSA. The CDR3 has 15 residues. The CDR3 region is CASSLARGPLSIQYF. CDR3 DNA sequence: TGTGCCAGCAGCTTAGCTAGGGGGCCTTTGAGCATTCAGTACTTC.

The J gene is TRBJ2-5, the V gene TRBV20-1; possibly TRBD2 for D (5 bases). Trimming pared 2 bases from V and 5 bases from J, leaving 12 bases between. Per the germline V gene, CDR1 is DFQATT and CDR2 is SNEGSKA (reference sequence). The CDR3 extends over 13 amino acids. CDR3 in amino acids: CSARQRPGETQYF. CDR3 in DNA: TGCAGTGCTAGACAGCGTCCGGGGGAGACCCAGTACTTC.

This clonotype was counted only a few times. The chain recombines TRBV6-5 with TRBJ1-5, with D tentatively TRBD1 (5 bases). Per the germline V gene, CDR1 is MNHEY and CDR2 is SVGAGI. The CDR3 is 19 residues long. V was pared by 5 bases and J by 3 bases, with 26 bases between. CDR3 in amino acids: CASSSYSSESWGLNQPQHF. CDR3 sequence (DNA): TGTGCCAGCAGTAGTTACTCCTCCGAGTCTTGGGGACTCAATCAGCCCCAGCATTTT.